Sequencing of this T cell receptor beta chain was carried out in a study of OX40 agonist ivuxolimab in advanced cancers. Study overall: A history of anti-PD-1, anti-PD-L1 or anti-CTLA-4 therapy was acceptable, and approximately 41% had some. Study results and limitations: Some patients without response likewise showed low normalized clonal expansion. Clonal expansion was among the lowest in partial responders at 0.1-3.0 mg/kg, especially CD8+. CD8+ T cells showed, on average, more clonal expansion than CD4+ cells.

A remark on this clone: What it binds is unknown.

The V gene lost 0 bases and the J gene lost 0 bases, with 6 bases spanning the gap. This CDR3 spans 15 amino acids. The V gene's germline CDR1 is SGHRS and CDR2 YFSETQ. The assay was immunoSEQ multiplex PCR, and TCRdb's table has in-frame clones only and misses some. The table lists about 62,000 clones, less than 85% of them singletons. The chain carries TRBV5-1 and TRBJ2-2; unclear D gene. This clonotype was obtained from an adult with an advanced solid tumor such as melanoma, head and neck, liver or kidney cancer. Here the sequenced sample was CD4+ or CD8+ T cells sorted from blood, taken in a trial of the OX40 agonist ivuxolimab. The CDR3 sequence: CASSLDSPNTGELFF. CDR3 bases: TGCGCCAGCAGCTTGGACAGTCCGAACACCGGGGAGCTGTTTTTT.